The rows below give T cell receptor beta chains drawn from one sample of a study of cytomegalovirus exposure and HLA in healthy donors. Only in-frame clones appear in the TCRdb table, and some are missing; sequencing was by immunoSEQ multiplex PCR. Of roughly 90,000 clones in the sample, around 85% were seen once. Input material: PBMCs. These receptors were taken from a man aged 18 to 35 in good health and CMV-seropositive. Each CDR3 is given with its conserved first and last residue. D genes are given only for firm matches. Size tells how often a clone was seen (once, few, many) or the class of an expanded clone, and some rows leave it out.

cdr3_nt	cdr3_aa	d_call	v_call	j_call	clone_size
TGTGCCAGCAGTGTTACACCAAATCAGCCCCAGCATTTT	CASSVTPNQPQHF	-	TRBV6-1	TRBJ1-5	-
TGCGCCAGCAGTCAGGGGGTCGGTTACGAGCAGTACTTC	CASSQGVGYEQYF	TRBD1	TRBV10-1	TRBJ2-7	-
TGTGCCAGCAGCTTGGACCAGGGAACAGCTCCCCAGCATTTT	CASSLDQGTAPQHF	-	TRBV5-4	TRBJ1-5	few
TGTGCCAGTAGTCTTACCCCGGGACAGGGGTCGGCTGAGCAGTTCTTC	CASSLTPGQGSAEQFF	TRBD1	TRBV19	TRBJ2-1	-
TGTGCCAGCAGGCAACTCTCTGGAAACACCATATATTTT	CASRQLSGNTIYF	-	TRBV28	TRBJ1-3	-
TGTGCCAGCAGTTTAGCAGGGGGGTATGGCTACACCTTC	CASSLAGGYGYTF	TRBD1	TRBV28	TRBJ1-2	-
TGTGCCAGCAGTCTAGGGACTAGTATATACGAGCAGTACTTC	CASSLGTSIYEQYF	TRBD2	TRBV28	TRBJ2-7	few
TGTGCCAGCAGTGAAGGACAGGGGGCTCAGCCCCAGCATTTT	CASSEGQGAQPQHF	TRBD1	TRBV6-1	TRBJ1-5	few
TGTGCCAGCAGTTTTTTCGACTACTATGGCTACACCTTC	CASSFFDYYGYTF	-	TRBV27	TRBJ1-2	-
TGTGCCAGTCGAGACCGCGGGAGTGCAGATACGCAGTATTTT	CASRDRGSADTQYF	TRBD2	TRBV6-6	TRBJ2-3	-
TGTGCCAGCAGCTTAAAGACAGCCTACGAGCAGTACTTC	CASSLKTAYEQYF	-	TRBV7-8	TRBJ2-7	-
TGTGCCAGCAGTGCTACCCTAGCGGGAGGGCTTTACGAGCAGTACTTC	CASSATLAGGLYEQYF	TRBD2	TRBV6-1	TRBJ2-7	-
TGTGCCAGCAGTTCAGACTTCAGTGGGGACAGGGGGAATACGCAGTATTTT	CASSSDFSGDRGNTQYF	TRBD1	TRBV25-1	TRBJ2-3	-
TGTGCCAGCAGGGACCCCGGAGGGTGGTACACCTTC	CASRDPGGWYTF	-	TRBV6-5	TRBJ1-2	-
TGTGCCAGCAGTTTTTCCGGGACAGGGGGGGATCAGCCCCAGCATTTT	CASSFSGTGGDQPQHF	TRBD1	TRBV7-9	TRBJ1-5	-
TGTGCCAGCAGTTTTTCAGGGGCAGTTGGGAACTACGAGCAGTACTTC	CASSFSGAVGNYEQYF	-	TRBV28	TRBJ2-7	once
TGTGCCAGCAGTGGACAGGGGGCCTTGGAGACCCAGTACTTC	CASSGQGALETQYF	TRBD1	TRBV6-1	TRBJ2-5	many
TGTGCCATACAGGGGTCTGGAAACACCATATATTTT	CAIQGSGNTIYF	TRBD1	TRBV10-3	TRBJ1-3	once